These 31 T cell receptor beta chains were sequenced from one sample in a study of cytomegalovirus exposure and HLA in healthy donors. A multiplex PCR was run with 60 Vbeta primers and 13 Jbeta primers. Method: immunoSEQ multiplex PCR; TCRdb's copy keeps in-frame clones and lacks some. The sample carries about 89,000 clones, under 85% recorded once. The sequenced sample was PBMCs. These receptor sequences come from a man aged 25-45 years in good health and CMV-seronegative.

This chain connects TRBV6-5 to TRBJ1-1, with a tentative D call TRBD1 (6 bases). The CDR3 is 12 amino acids. Per germline, CDR1 MNHEY and CDR2 SVGAGI. Deletions cut 4 bases from V and 8 bases from J, with 11 bases between. The CDR3 region is CASSSSGTEAFF. CDR3 nucleotides: TGTGCCAGCAGTTCCTCCGGGACAGAAGCTTTCTTT.

V is TRBV11-2 and J is TRBJ2-3; 7 bases are shared with TRBD1. This CDR3 has 16 residues. CDR1 and CDR2 (germline): SGHAT, FQNNGV. The J segment lost 4 bases and the V segment lost 2 bases, leaving 9 bases of the junction unmatched. This chain's CDR3 is CASSLYGRGGPDTQYF. In nucleotides, the CDR3 is TGTGCCAGCAGCTTATATGGGAGAGGGGGCCCAGATACGCAGTATTTT.

The chain carries TRBV5-4 and TRBJ1-6; no clear D. Trimming took off 6 bases at V and 8 bases at J, with 12 bases between the two ends. CDR1 is SGHNT and CDR2 is YYREEE in the germline V gene (reference sequence). CDR3 length: 13 residues. CDR3 in amino acids: CASTRLGDSPLHF. As DNA, the CDR3 is TGTGCCAGCACCCGACTTGGTGATTCACCCCTCCACTTT. Variable domain in full (rest from reference TRBV5-4 and TRBJ1-6): ETGVTQSPTHLIKTRGQQVTLRCSSQSGHNTVSWYQQALGQGPQFIFQYYREEENGRGNFPPRFSGLQFPNYSSELNVNALELDDSALYLCASTRLGDSPLHFGNGTRLTVT.

This clone was observed a few times. The J gene is TRBJ1-5, the V gene TRBV19, with D possibly being TRBD1 (5 bases). CDR1 and CDR2 (germline): LNHDA, SQIVND (reference sequence). Trimming shortened V by 0 bases and J by 0 bases, and 9 bases separated the two germline ends. The CDR3 is made up of 16 amino acids. This chain's CDR3 is CASSIDRTHSNQPQHF. The CDR3 region has the DNA TGTGCCAGTAGTATAGACAGGACACATAGCAATCAGCCCCAGCATTTT.

The rearrangement uses TRBV19 and TRBJ2-1; 8 bases are shared with TRBD1. J lost 5 bases, V lost 5 bases, and 11 bases had no gene match. The CDR3 is 16 amino acids. Germline V gives CDR1 LNHDA, CDR2 SQIVND (reference sequence). DNA of the CDR3: TGTGCCAGTAGTCCACCGCGGACAGGGCCCAACAATGAGCAGTTCTTC. It is translated as CASSPPRTGPNNEQFF.

This chain joins TRBV6-1 and TRBJ1-2; 10 positions match TRBD1. V was clipped by 0 bases and J by 4 bases; unmatched bases: 5. Germline assignment: CDR1 MNHNS and CDR2 SASEGT. CDR3 size: 16 residues. DNA of the CDR3: TGTGCCAGCAGTGAAGCACCGACAGGGGGCTTCTATGGCTACACCTTC. It encodes CASSEAPTGGFYGYTF.

The chain couples TRBV30 to TRBJ2-7; TRBD1 aligns across 10 bases. Germline assignment: CDR1 GTSNPN and CDR2 SVGIG (reference sequence). The CDR3 spans 14 residues. V shed 3 bases and J 7 bases; nucleotides not matched to a gene: 9. DNA for the CDR3: TGTGCCTGGAGCCCGGGACAGGGGTATGTGGAGCAGTACTTC. This codes for CAWSPGQGYVEQYF. Full variable domain (outside the CDR3, taken from reference TRBV30 and TRBJ2-7): SQTIHQWPATLVQPVGSPLSLECTVEGTSNPNLYWYRQAAGRGLQLLFYSVGIGQISSEVPQNLSASRPQDRQFILSSKKLLLSDSGFYLCAWSPGQGYVEQYFGPGTRLTVT.

The rearrangement joins TRBV6-6 to TRBJ1-1; no firm D call. Trimming took 8 bases from V and 11 from J, leaving 21 bases between them. The CDR3 is 13 residues long. Germline V gene data show CDR1 as MNHNY and CDR2 as SVGAGI (reference sequence). CDR3 sequence (DNA): TGTGCCAGCGGGATAAACTACCCGGGGTGGGCTTTCTTT. This encodes CASGINYPGWAFF.

The chain employs TRBV7-9 and TRBJ1-6; D might be TRBD1 (6 bases). The germline CDR1 and CDR2 sequences are SEHNR and FQNEAQ (reference sequence). This CDR3 spans 15 amino acids. V shed 8 bases and J shed 0 bases, with 11 bases lying between them. The CDR3 protein is CASGKDSSYNSPLHF. DNA of the CDR3: TGTGCCAGCGGTAAGGACAGCTCCTATAATTCACCCCTCCACTTT.

The V call is TRBV28, the J call TRBJ1-5, with D perhaps TRBD1 (5 bases). V lost 5 bases, J lost 1 base, and 12 bases lay in between. Germline-derived CDR1 and CDR2 are MDHEN and SYDVKM. The CDR3 runs 15 residues. This chain's CDR3 is CASSGAGLSNQPQHF. CDR3 coding DNA: TGTGCCAGCAGTGGGGCAGGGTTAAGCAATCAGCCCCAGCATTTT.

This clone was seen only once. The chain is built from TRBV28 and TRBJ1-1; 7 bases fit TRBD1. This CDR3 spans 17 amino acids. Germline loops: CDR1 MDHEN, CDR2 SYDVKM. After removal of 6 bases from V and 1 base from J, the junction contained 14 bases not matched to a gene. CDR3 nucleotide sequence: TGTGCCAGCAGAGACCGAAACAGGGGATACTCGAACACTGAAGCTTTCTTT. Amino acids: CASRDRNRGYSNTEAFF.

The chain links TRBV2 to TRBJ1-5, with D maybe TRBD1 (6 bases). Trimming removed 6 bases at V and 1 base at J, with 10 bases between. This CDR3 contains 14 residues. The germline V gene has CDR1 SNHLY and CDR2 FYNNEI. The CDR3 region is CASRDRSSNQPQHF. In nucleotides, the CDR3 is TGTGCCAGCAGAGACAGGTCGAGCAATCAGCCCCAGCATTTT.

The CDR3 nucleotides read TGTGCCAGCAGCCAAGATCCACTCGGGTTTAGCGCCTACGAGCAGTACTTC. The encoded protein is CASSQDPLGFSAYEQYF. This chain joins TRBV14 and TRBJ2-7, with a weak D call TRBD2 (5 bases). Germline values: CDR1 SGHDN, CDR2 FVKESK. The CDR3 sequence is 17 residues long. Trimming shortened V by 0 bases and J by 2 bases, and 17 bases separated the two germline ends.

This clone was picked up a small number of times. The genes are TRBV25-1 and TRBJ2-2, with 8 bases aligning to TRBD2. Germline V gene data show CDR1 as MGHDK and CDR2 as SYGVNS. V shed 3 bases and J 4 bases; nucleotides not matched to a gene: 7. The CDR3 spans 16 residues. Here the CDR3 DNA reads TGTGCCAGCAGTGATCGGCGCGGGGGGCCCACCGGGGAGCTGTTTTTT. Protein: CASSDRRGGPTGELFF.

The chain is built from TRBV7-2 and TRBJ2-3; D unresolved. CDR1 SGHTA and CDR2 FQGNSA come from the germline V gene. V lost 10 bases, J lost 3 bases, and 17 bases lay in between. The CDR3 is 14 residues long. The CDR3 sequence is CANLRQKKTDTQYF. The CDR3 DNA sequence: TGTGCCAACTTGAGGCAAAAAAAAACAGATACGCAGTATTTT.

J is TRBJ2-7 and V is TRBV5-1; D is unresolved. This CDR3 has 11 amino acids. Germline V gene data show CDR1 as SGHRS and CDR2 as YFSETQ. The V gene lost 4 bases and the J gene lost 4 bases, with 6 bases spanning the gap. CDR3 sequence (DNA): TGCGCCAGCAGCGAGGAATACGAGCAGTACTTC. Protein product: CASSEEYEQYF.

The CDR3 sequence is CASSQHPGDRGLEDTQYF. CDR3 nucleotides: TGCGCCAGCAGCCAACACCCCGGGGACAGGGGGCTAGAAGATACGCAGTATTTT. J is TRBJ2-3 and V is TRBV4-1, with 12 positions matching TRBD1. J lost 5 bases, V lost 2 bases, and 11 bases had no gene match. Germline V CDR1 and CDR2: MGHRA, YSYEKL. This CDR3 is built from 18 residues.

The gene calls are TRBV7-9 and TRBJ2-5, with D possibly matching TRBD2 (7 bases). The germline CDR1 and CDR2 sequences are SEHNR and FQNEAQ (reference sequence). V lost 1 base, J lost 0 bases, and 12 bases lay in between. There are 16 residues in the CDR3. The CDR3 region is CASSLGGGLDQETQYF. The CDR3 bases are TGTGCCAGCAGCTTAGGGGGGGGCCTCGACCAAGAGACCCAGTACTTC. Complete variable domain (other parts from reference TRBV7-9 and TRBJ2-5): DTGVSQNPRHKITKRGQNVTFRCDPISEHNRLYWYRQTLGQGPEFLTYFQNEAQLEKSRLLSDRFSAERPKGSFSTLEIQRTEQGDSAMYLCASSLGGGLDQETQYFGPGTRLLVL.

The chain employs TRBV7-8 and TRBJ1-5; D not resolved. V was shortened by 5 bases and J by 4 bases, with 18 bases between the two germline ends. The CDR3 contains 16 residues. From germline, CDR1 is SGHVS and CDR2 FQNEAQ. The CDR3 reads CASSPEMSGENQPQHF. For the CDR3, the DNA is TGTGCCAGCAGCCCAGAAATGTCCGGGGAAAATCAGCCCCAGCATTTT.

The chain is built from TRBV27 and TRBJ2-5; D unclear. The V gene's germline CDR1 is MNHEY and CDR2 SMNVEV (reference sequence). Trimming took 5 bases from V and 5 from J, leaving 15 bases between them. The CDR3 extends over 14 amino acids. CDR3 sequence (DNA): TGTGCCAGCAGTAGATTGAGGCTAGACGAGACCCAGTACTTC. This translates into CASSRLRLDETQYF.

Only a few counts were recorded for this clone. Germline and junction disagree at one end, which may indicate a read error. This chain uses TRBV10-3 with TRBJ1-1, with D perhaps matching TRBD1 (5 bases). Germline V gives CDR1 ENHRY, CDR2 SYGVKD. CDR3 length equals 16 residues. This chain's CDR3 is CAISEISSGVNTEAFF. The DNA of the CDR3 is TGTGCCATCAGTGAGATTAGTTCGGGGGTGAATACTGAAGCTTTCTTT.

The chain is built from TRBV29-1 and TRBJ1-1; TRBD1 agrees at 9 bases. V shed 7 bases and J 6 bases; nucleotides not matched to a gene: 6. CDR3 length: 12 residues. The V gene's germline CDR1 is SQVTM and CDR2 ANQGSEA. Here the CDR3 DNA reads TGCAGCGCCGGACAGGGGATTGCTGAAGCTTTCTTT. This encodes CSAGQGIAEAFF.

The CDR3 coding sequence is TGTGCCAGCAGCTTAGCGCGGGCCAGCGGGGGAAGCACAGATACGCAGTATTTT. Protein sequence: CASSLARASGGSTDTQYF. J is TRBJ2-3 and V is TRBV11-1; 8 positions match TRBD2. CDR1 SGHAT and CDR2 FQDESV come from the germline V gene (reference sequence). CDR3 length: 18 residues. V trimming: 0 bases; J trimming: 0 bases; junction bases outside the gene matches: 8.

V usage is TRBV5-1 and J usage is TRBJ1-5, with 7 bases lining up with TRBD1. Germline values: CDR1 SGHRS, CDR2 YFSETQ. This CDR3 has 14 amino acids. The junction had 5 bases not matched to a gene; V was cut back by 2 bases and J by 6 bases. CDR3 nucleotides: TGCGCCAGCAGCTTATTCCCAGGGGGTCAGCCCCAGCATTTT. Translation: CASSLFPGGQPQHF.

This clone has only a few counts. The V call is TRBV2, the J call TRBJ1-4; D is possibly TRBD1 (5 bases). CDR3 length: 14 amino acids. Germline assignment: CDR1 SNHLY and CDR2 FYNNEI. V was trimmed by 6 bases and J by 7 bases, leaving 15 bases between them. Here the CDR3 reads CASRVVGGGEKLFF. The CDR3 DNA is TGTGCCAGCAGAGTGGTTGGGGGGGGTGAAAAACTGTTTTTT.

The rearrangement links TRBV28 to TRBJ1-4; no clear D gene. Trimming pared 5 bases from V and 4 bases from J, leaving 14 bases between. The CDR3 spans 15 residues. The germline CDR1 and CDR2 sequences are MDHEN and SYDVKM. CDR3 in amino acids: CASSPLNGDNEKLFF. CDR3 nucleotide sequence: TGTGCCAGCAGTCCTCTAAATGGAGATAATGAAAAACTGTTTTTT.

The rearrangement joins TRBV4-1 to TRBJ2-5; 9 bases agree with TRBD1. CDR1 and CDR2 (germline): MGHRA, YSYEKL. This CDR3 has 14 amino acids. With V trimmed by 5 bases and J by 4 bases, 5 bases remained unmatched. CDR3: CASSFGTGTETQYF. The DNA of the CDR3 is TGCGCCAGCAGCTTCGGGACAGGGACAGAGACCCAGTACTTC.

The V gene is TRBV30, the J gene TRBJ2-7; unclear D gene. CDR1 GTSNPN and CDR2 SVGIG come from the germline V gene (reference sequence). Trimming cost V 2 bases and J 0 bases, with 5 bases left between them. This CDR3 is 12 amino acids long. CDR3 residues: CAWSTSSYEQYF. CDR3 nucleotide sequence: TGTGCCTGGAGTACGAGCTCCTACGAGCAGTACTTC.

The rearrangement uses TRBV30 and TRBJ1-2; D gene unclear. This CDR3 contains 12 residues. The germline V gene has CDR1 GTSNPN and CDR2 SVGIG (reference sequence). V was trimmed by 5 bases and J by 8 bases, leaving 15 bases between them. CDR3 nucleotide sequence: TGTGCCTGGCACCGGACTCTCAGGGGCTACACCTTC. As protein: CAWHRTLRGYTF.

J is TRBJ1-5 and V is TRBV27; the match to TRBD1 covers 8 bases. Germline trimming cut 5 bases from V and 2 bases from J; bases unmatched to any gene: 11. The CDR3 totals 17 residues. CDR1 is MNHEY, CDR2 SMNVEV, per germline (reference sequence). The CDR3 spells CASSALLDRGGNQPQHF. CDR3 bases: TGTGCCAGCAGTGCTCTTTTAGACAGGGGAGGCAATCAGCCCCAGCATTTT.

A single count supports this clone. The CDR3 sequence: CAIRDRSYEQYF. The CDR3 DNA reads TGTGCCATCAGGGACAGATCCTACGAGCAGTACTTC. The rearrangement joins TRBV10-3 to TRBJ2-7; perhaps TRBD1 as D (6 bases). Germline CDR1 is ENHRY and CDR2 is SYGVKD. The CDR3 totals 12 residues. V was shortened by 6 bases and J by 1 base, with 7 bases between the two germline ends.